Listed below are T cell receptor beta chains from one sample, sequenced in a study of shared clonotypes between healthy human individuals. The assay was immunoSEQ multiplex PCR, and TCRdb's table has in-frame clones only and misses some. The sample consists of roughly 1.5 million clones, 95% to 99% of them appearing once. Source material: naive CD4+ T cells sorted from blood. The source of these receptors is a man in his thirties or forties in good health. Each CDR3 is given with its conserved first and last residue. The D gene is left open where the match is weak. Expanded clones are given a class, and other clones once, few, many or no size at all.

V gene	D gene	J gene	clone size	CDR3 protein	CDR3 DNA
TRBV2	NA	TRBJ2-7	NA	CASSGTAANGEQYF	TGTGCCAGCAGTGGGACAGCCGCTAACGGCGAGCAGTACTTC
TRBV10-2	NA	TRBJ2-7	NA	CASSESFPSSYEQYF	TGCGCCAGCAGTGAGTCGTTCCCGAGCTCCTACGAGCAGTACTTC
TRBV10-3	NA	TRBJ1-5	NA	CAISESGGWNQPQHF	TGTGCCATCAGTGAGTCAGGAGGGTGGAATCAGCCCCAGCATTTT
TRBV4-3	TRBD2	TRBJ2-2	NA	CASSQGGGRTGELFF	TGCGCCAGCAGCCAAGGCGGGGGACGGACCGGGGAGCTGTTTTTT
TRBV7-2	NA	TRBJ2-1	NA	CASSLTDRLEQFF	TGTGCCAGCAGCTTAACAGACCGTTTAGAGCAGTTCTTC
TRBV9	NA	TRBJ2-3	NA	CASSLRGDSTDTQYF	TGTGCCAGCAGCCTCAGGGGGGACAGCACAGATACGCAGTATTTT
TRBV6-5	NA	TRBJ1-1	NA	CASSYQRRLMNTEAFF	TGTGCCAGCAGTTACCAGCGCAGGCTAATGAACACTGAAGCTTTCTTT
TRBV6-5	NA	TRBJ1-1	NA	CASSSRTAEAFF	TGTGCCAGCAGTTCCAGGACAGCCGAAGCTTTCTTT
TRBV13	NA	TRBJ1-2	once	CASSLVMDGYTF	TGTGCCAGCAGCTTAGTCATGGATGGCTACACCTTC
TRBV5-1	TRBD1	TRBJ2-7	NA	CASSLNDRVPTEQYF	TGCGCCAGCAGCCTGAACGACAGGGTCCCGACCGAGCAGTACTTC
TRBV7-9	NA	TRBJ2-5	NA	CASSLNSDQETQYF	TGTGCCAGCAGCTTGAATAGCGACCAAGAGACCCAGTACTTC
TRBV6-6	NA	TRBJ2-1	NA	CASSYEQAGGGDEQFF	TGTGCCAGCAGTTACGAACAGGCAGGGGGAGGTGATGAGCAGTTCTTC
TRBV7-9	NA	TRBJ2-3	NA	CASSAWTDRTDTQYF	TGTGCCAGCAGCGCCTGGACCGACCGCACAGATACGCAGTATTTT
TRBV29-1	NA	TRBJ1-1	NA	CSVGERTTATAAFF	TGCAGCGTCGGTGAGAGGACCACTGCGACCGCGGCTTTCTTT
TRBV29-1	NA	TRBJ2-2	NA	CSVEDQGRPNTGELFF	TGCAGCGTTGAAGATCAGGGACGGCCAAACACCGGGGAGCTGTTTTTT
TRBV7-9	NA	TRBJ2-6	NA	CASSLGSSGANVLTF	TGTGCCAGCAGCTTAGGAAGCTCTGGGGCCAACGTCCTGACTTTC
TRBV6-4	NA	TRBJ2-7	NA	CASSREQGYEQYF	TGTGCCAGCAGTCGGGAGCAGGGCTACGAGCAGTACTTC
TRBV18	NA	TRBJ2-1	NA	CASSPPRVTLQRNEQFF	TGTGCCAGCTCACCACCGCGGGTAACCTTACAGAGGAATGAGCAGTTCTTC
TRBV5-4	NA	TRBJ1-4	NA	CASRQYGTNEKLFF	TGTGCCAGCAGGCAGTATGGAACTAATGAAAAACTGTTTTTT
TRBV15	NA	TRBJ2-2	NA	CATSRKQGTGELFF	TGTGCCACCAGCAGAAAACAGGGAACCGGGGAGCTGTTTTTT
TRBV30	TRBD1	TRBJ1-5	NA	CAWSSRTGNQPQHF	TGTGCCTGGAGTTCCCGGACAGGGAATCAGCCCCAGCATTTT
TRBV5-1	TRBD2	TRBJ2-1	NA	CASSSTSGAYNEQFF	TGCGCCAGCAGCAGTACTAGCGGAGCGTACAATGAGCAGTTCTTC
TRBV29-1	NA	TRBJ1-1	NA	CSVRGNTEAFF	TGCAGCGTCAGGGGAAACACTGAAGCTTTCTTT
TRBV2	TRBD1	TRBJ1-2	once	CASRPGTGYGYTF	TGTGCCAGCAGGCCCGGGACAGGCTATGGCTACACCTTC
TRBV13	NA	TRBJ2-3	NA	CASSLGQGTDTQYF	TGTGCCAGCAGCTTAGGGCAGGGCACAGATACGCAGTATTTT
TRBV28	TRBD2	TRBJ2-3	NA	CASSLAGGPTDTQYF	TGTGCCAGCAGTTTAGCGGGAGGGCCGACAGATACGCAGTATTTT
TRBV5-4	NA	TRBJ1-1	NA	CASAQEMNTEAFF	TGTGCCAGCGCGCAGGAAATGAACACTGAAGCTTTCTTT
TRBV6-6	TRBD2	TRBJ2-1	NA	CASGSSGRSYNEQFF	TGTGCCAGCGGCTCTAGCGGCCGCTCCTACAATGAGCAGTTCTTC
TRBV18	NA	TRBJ1-4	NA	CASSAGVNEKLFF	TGTGCCAGCTCAGCAGGGGTTAATGAAAAACTGTTTTTT
TRBV27	NA	TRBJ1-5	NA	CASSSDSHSNQPQHF	TGTGCCAGCAGTTCCGACAGTCATAGCAATCAGCCCCAGCATTTT
TRBV10-2	TRBD1	TRBJ2-5	NA	CASRRTGGYQETQYF	TGCGCCAGCAGAAGGACAGGGGGTTACCAAGAGACCCAGTACTTC
TRBV9	NA	TRBJ2-1	NA	CASSEDTYNEQFF	TGTGCCAGCAGCGAGGACACCTACAATGAGCAGTTCTTC
TRBV5-1	NA	TRBJ2-7	NA	CASSLWGQLLREQYF	TGCGCCAGCAGCTTGTGGGGACAACTGTTACGGGAGCAGTACTTC
TRBV14	NA	TRBJ2-2	once	CASSRGTYTGELFF	TGTGCCAGCAGCCGCGGGACTTACACCGGGGAGCTGTTTTTT
TRBV2	NA	TRBJ1-2	NA	CASSAGNRENGYTF	TGTGCCAGCAGTGCGGGGAATAGGGAGAATGGCTACACCTTC
TRBV7-3	NA	TRBJ2-5	few	CASSRDGQETQYF	TGTGCCAGCAGCCGGGACGGTCAAGAGACCCAGTACTTC
TRBV7-8	TRBD1	TRBJ1-2	once	CASSGTGDYGYTF	TGTGCCAGCAGCGGGACAGGCGACTATGGCTACACCTTC
TRBV6-1	NA	TRBJ2-7	NA	CASRVGKEQYF	TGTGCCAGCAGGGTCGGGAAGGAGCAGTACTTC
TRBV18	TRBD2	TRBJ2-7	NA	CASSPPGLAGEGEQYF	TGTGCCAGCTCACCACCGGGACTAGCGGGAGAGGGGGAGCAGTACTTC
TRBV29-1	TRBD2	TRBJ2-7	NA	CSVSVSGTRNF	TGCAGCGTGAGCGTGAGCGGGACTAGAAATTTC
TRBV11-2	TRBD2	TRBJ2-1	NA	CASSLGLAGVNEQFF	TGTGCCAGCAGCTTGGGACTAGCGGGAGTCAATGAGCAGTTCTTC
TRBV6-1	NA	TRBJ2-1	NA	CASSEVRGLRGLYNEQFF	TGTGCCAGCAGTGAAGTAAGAGGCCTCAGAGGGTTATACAATGAGCAGTTCTTC